The T cell receptor beta chain under discussion was sequenced for a study of CD8 T cells in Susac syndrome. 0.5 to 1 ug RNA was reverse transcribed with random hexamers. In TCRdb, the immunoSEQ multiplex PCR reads were re-called with MiXCR into one record per CDR3 protein. The sample holds hundreds of thousands of distinct CDR3 sequences, 95% seen once. Sequencing of TCR beta was carried out in blood CD8+ and CD4+ T cells. TEMRA cells were FACS-enriched and CD8+ and CD4+ T cells negatively isolated. The TCR comes from a human donor with multiple sclerosis. The specimen was CD4+ T cells from PBMCs.

CDR3 sequence: CATSRDGQQIEGYTF. The CDR3 nucleotides are TGTGCCACCAGCAGAGATGGACAGCAAATTGAGGGCTACACCTTC. The rearrangement links TRBV15 to TRBJ1-2; possibly TRBD1 for D (6 bases). CDR3 length equals 15 residues. V was clipped by 0 bases and J by 8 bases, with 16 bases between them. Germline-derived CDR1 and CDR2 are LNHNV and YYDKDF (reference sequence). Full variable domain (remainder filled in from reference TRBV15 and TRBJ1-2): DAMVIQNPRYQVTQFGKPVTLSCSQTLNHNVMYWYQQKSSQAPKLLFHYYDKDFNNEADTPDNFQSRRPNTSFCFLDIRSPGLGDTAMYLCATSRDGQQIEGYTFGSGTRLTVV.